Sequencing of this T cell receptor beta chain was carried out in a study of tumor-infiltrating lymphocytes in oesophageal squamous cell carcinoma. Notes on this clonotype: It may be a read error: a sequence one base away is much more abundant.

TCRdb called the PCR reads again in MiXCR, with one record for every CDR3 protein. The table shows more than 10,000 distinct CDR3 sequences, with roughly 46% occurring only once. The CDR3 is made up of 15 amino acids. Germline values: CDR1 SGDLS, CDR2 YYNGEE. The sequence came from a male donor with esophageal squamous cell carcinoma. Material: normal esophageal tissue next to the tumor. The chain couples TRBV9 to TRBJ2-1; TRBD2 aligns across 8 bases. Gene TRBJ2-7 matches the end of the DNA better, so the J call may be wrong. For the CDR3, the DNA is TGTGCCAGCACCCCTCCCGGGAGGGTTTACAATGAGCAGTACTTC. As protein: CASTPPGRVYNEQYF.